Below are 27 T cell receptor beta chains sequenced from a single sample in a study of tumor and adjacent non-tumor tissue in lung cancer. Three rounds of nested PCR, following a modified ARM-PCR protocol, produced the TCRbeta library. Using its own MiXCR run on the multiplex PCR reads, TCRdb lists one record per CDR3 protein. The data hold 70,000 to 90,000 distinct CDR3 sequences, with approximately 71% observed a single time. No cell sorting was done before RNA was extracted from the tissue. More than 3 cm separated this lung sample from the edge of the tumor. Sequences were obtained from distant non-tumor lung tissue. Receptors originate from a woman aged 45-65 years with non-small cell lung cancer.

V is TRBV10-2 and J is TRBJ1-1; a possible D gene is TRBD1 (5 bases). Germline CDR1 WSHSY, CDR2 SAAADI. The CDR3 has 13 residues. V shed 5 bases and J shed 5 bases, with 12 bases lying between them. The CDR3 DNA reads TGCGCCAGCAGTAGCAGGGACCTAACTGAAGCTTTCTTT. Its translation is CASSSRDLTEAFF.

This clonotype was picked up a small number of times. The chain combines TRBV7-8 with TRBJ2-2; perhaps TRBD1 as D (5 bases). The CDR3 totals 16 residues. The V and J ends lost 4 bases and 0 bases respectively, with 12 bases between them. Germline V gives CDR1 SGHVS, CDR2 FQNEAQ. The CDR3 region has the DNA TGTGCCAGCAGCTCAGGACACGCCACGAACACCGGGGAGCTGTTTTTT. This translates into CASSSGHATNTGELFF.

Turning to this clonotype: At one end, the junction sequence differs from germline, possibly due to a read error. The chain uses TRBV6-2 or TRBV6-3 and TRBJ1-1, with 7 bases identical to TRBD1. The length of the CDR3 is 16 residues. CDR1 and CDR2 (germline): MNHEY, SVGEGT. For the CDR3, the DNA is TGTGCCGGCAGTTACGATTTGGGGACAGCGAACTCTGGAGCTTTCTTT. It encodes CAGSYDLGTANSGAFF.

Remarks on this clonotype: At one boundary the junction diverges from the germline segment, which might be a read error. The J gene is TRBJ2-7, the V gene TRBV6-6; D not resolved. Germline CDR1 reads MNHNY; CDR2 reads SVGAGI (reference sequence). There are 13 residues in the CDR3. The CDR3 bases are TGTGCCAGCAGTTACCTGATAGCCTACAAGCAGTACTTC. Its translation is CASSYLIAYKQYF.

As regards this clonotype: A read error may be the cause here, since a much bigger clone is one base away. V gene TRBV29-1 combines with J gene TRBJ2-1, with 7 bases identical to TRBD2. The V gene end was trimmed by 7 bases and the J gene end by 3 bases; junction bases not matched to a gene: 6. The CDR3 loop spans 13 amino acids. CDR1 is SQVTM, CDR2 ANQGSEA, per germline. CDR3 sequence reads: CSGGGDFYNEQFF. The CDR3 coding sequence is TGCAGCGGGGGGGGAGACTTCTACAATGAGCAGTTCTTC.

Points on this clonotype: This clone may be a read error of a much larger clone one base away. The rearrangement uses TRBV10-2 and TRBJ2-1; unclear D gene. This CDR3 is built from 14 residues. Germline V gives CDR1 WSHSY, CDR2 SAAADI. The CDR3, as DNA: TGCACCAGCAGTGCGTCTGAGGTCTCCAATGAGCAGTTCTTC. This encodes CTSSASEVSNEQFF.

Remarks on this clonotype: Germline and junction disagree at one end, which may indicate a read error. This rearrangement joins TRBV4-1 to TRBJ2-1; D perhaps matches TRBD2 (6 bases). This CDR3 spans 16 amino acids. Germline CDR1 is MGHRA and CDR2 is YSYEKL. The CDR3 sequence is CASSQNPRLGGNEQFF. For the CDR3, the DNA is TGCGCCAGCAGCCAAAATCCCCGACTAGGCGGCAATGAGCAATTCTTC.

In the case of this clonotype: Being one base from a much bigger clone, this may be a read error. It is likely a read error, because the conserved phenylalanine at the end of the CDR3 is missing. This chain links TRBV6-6 with TRBJ2-1; possibly TRBD2 for D (5 bases). CDR1 and CDR2 (germline): MNHNY, SVGAGI (reference sequence). V dropped 8 bases and J dropped 0 bases, with 11 bases sitting between them. This CDR3 spans 14 amino acids. CDR3 in amino acids: CASERGSSYNEQFL. In DNA, the CDR3 is TGTGCCAGCGAGAGAGGGAGCTCCTACAATGAGCAGTTCTTA.

V and J are TRBV5-5 and TRBJ2-7; D remains unclear. There are 13 residues in the CDR3. Germline V gene lookup returns CDR1 SGHKS and CDR2 YYEKEE (reference sequence). The V end was cut by 4 bases, the J end by 2 bases, with 10 bases between. In DNA form, the CDR3 reads TGTGCCAGCAGCCTTTCGGTAACCTACGAGCAGTACTTC. Amino acids: CASSLSVTYEQYF.

With regard to this clonotype: A much bigger clone sits one base away, suggesting this may be a read error. J is TRBJ1-6 and V is TRBV20-1; no reliable D call. In germline, CDR1 is DFQATT, CDR2 SNEGSKA (reference sequence). The CDR3 sequence is 15 residues long. V lost 3 bases to trimming and J lost 11 bases, with 20 bases between them. The CDR3 spells CSARGGPQVGPPLHF. In DNA form, the CDR3 reads TGCAGTGCTAGGGGAGGACCCCAGGTGGGTCCACCCCTCCACTTT.

With respect to this clonotype: Mismatch with germline at one junction end may stem from a read error. The rearrangement joins TRBV11-3 to TRBJ2-1; D is uncertain. Germline CDR1 is SGHNT and CDR2 is YENEEA. The CDR3 is made up of 13 amino acids. The CDR3 coding sequence is TGTGCCGGCAGCTTGTATCAAAGAGATGAGCAGCTCTTC. Protein sequence: CAGSLYQRDEQLF. Filled out from reference TRBV11-3 and TRBJ2-1, the complete variable domain reads EAGVVQSPRYKIIEKKQPVAFWCNPISGHNTLYWYLQNLGQGPELLIRYENEEAVDDSQLPKDRFSAERLKGVDSTLKIQPAELGDSAVYLCAGSLYQRDEQLFGPGTRLTVL.

As for this clonotype: A much larger clone differs by one base, so this may be a read error. The rearrangement uses TRBV6-1 and TRBJ2-1, with D perhaps matching TRBD2 (6 bases). CDR1 is MNHNS and CDR2 is SASEGT in the germline V gene. CDR3 length: 13 residues. Written as DNA, the CDR3 is TGTCCCAGCAGTGGGGGGTCCAACAATGAGCAGTTCTTC. Protein sequence: CPSSGGSNNEQFF.

This clonotype was recorded a few times. The chain joins TRBV28 to TRBJ1-5, with D tentatively TRBD1 (6 bases). Trimming removed 6 bases at V and 6 bases at J, with 15 bases between. Germline V gene sequence: CDR1 MDHEN, CDR2 SYDVKM. The CDR3 runs 14 residues. This CDR3 is CASRRPGVTQPQHF. The CDR3 DNA sequence: TGTGCCAGCAGGCGGCCAGGGGTAACTCAGCCCCAGCATTTT. Full variable domain (remainder filled in from reference TRBV28 and TRBJ1-5): DVKVTQSSRYLVKRTGEKVFLECVQDMDHENMFWYRQDPGLGLRLIYFSYDVKMKEKGDIPEGYSVSREKKERFSLILESASTNQTSMYLCASRRPGVTQPQHFGDGTRLSIL.

This chain uses TRBV7-2 with TRBJ2-1; 8 bases agree with TRBD1. Germline CDR1 SGHTA, CDR2 FQGNSA. This CDR3 has 13 residues. J was trimmed by 6 bases and V by 5 bases; bases with no gene match: 3. The CDR3 spells CASSQGQGNEQFF. The CDR3 coding sequence is TGTGCCAGCAGCCAAGGACAGGGCAATGAGCAGTTCTTC.

Regarding this clonotype: One junction end disagrees with the germline gene, perhaps due to a read error. This rearrangement joins TRBV11-2 to TRBJ2-7; TRBD1 is a possible D gene (6 bases). Germline lookup yields CDR1 SGHAT and CDR2 FQNNGV. The CDR3 is made up of 15 amino acids. The CDR3 DNA reads TGTGCCGGCAGGATGAAGACAGGAAGCTCCTACGAGCAGTACTTC. Translated, it gives CAGRMKTGSSYEQYF.

On this clonotype itself: A read error is possible here, since a much larger clone lies one base away. This chain joins TRBV20-1 and TRBJ2-4; D possibly corresponds to TRBD2 (6 bases). The CDR3 runs 15 residues. The germline gives CDR1 DFQATT, CDR2 SNEGSKA (reference sequence). V was trimmed by 3 bases and J by 5 bases, leaving 17 bases between them. CDR3 DNA sequence: TGCAGTGCTAGTTCGCTAGTGGGGGGACAAAACATTCAGTACTTC. This gives the protein CSASSLVGGQNIQYF.

This clonotype is labeled as medium-sized (0.01 to 0.1%). The gene calls are TRBV7-8 and TRBJ2-7; 8 nucleotides align to TRBD1. CDR1 and CDR2 (germline): SGHVS, FQNEAQ. The CDR3 has 15 amino acids. Trimming removed 3 bases from V and 4 bases from J; junction bases left unmatched: 8. In nucleotides, the CDR3 is TGTGCCAGCAGCTTGACAGGGGATGGTTGGTACGAGCAGTACTTC. Residues: CASSLTGDGWYEQYF. Looking up the rest from reference TRBV7-8 and TRBJ2-7 gives the full variable domain: GAGVSQSPRYKVAKRGQDVALRCDPISGHVSLFWYQQALGQGPEFLTYFQNEAQLDKSGLPSDRFFAERPEGSVSTLKIQRTQQEDSAVYLCASSLTGDGWYEQYFGPGTRLTVT.

Comments on this clonotype: The junction departs from germline at one end; a sequencing error may be responsible. In nucleotides, the CDR3 is TGCAGTGCTAGAGGACAGAGTATCACTGGGGCTTACTTT. It yields the protein CSARGQSITGAYF. The V and J genes are TRBV20-1 and TRBJ1-1, with D perhaps TRBD1 (5 bases). This CDR3 spans 13 amino acids. CDR1 and CDR2 from the germline V gene are DFQATT and SNEGSKA (reference sequence).

As to this clonotype: Just one base apart from a much larger clone, this may be a read error. This chain links TRBV4-1 with TRBJ1-1, with a tentative D call TRBD1 (6 bases). The CDR3 contains 15 residues. Germline CDR1 is MGHRA and CDR2 is YSYEKL. The germline V and J ends were trimmed by 6 bases and 4 bases, with 18 bases remaining between them. The CDR3 sequence is CASRLTGLSGTEAFF. CDR3 DNA: TGCGCCAGCAGACTTACAGGGTTATCTGGCACTGAAGCTTTCTTT.

Regarding this clonotype: One end of the junction varies from germline; a read error may be responsible. This rearrangement joins TRBV29-1 to TRBJ2-5; TRBD2 aligns across 10 bases. Germline V lookup: CDR1 SQVTM, CDR2 ANQGSEA. The CDR3 runs to 16 residues. CDR3 loop: CRVAVNSGRIVETQYF. In DNA form, the CDR3 reads TGCAGGGTTGCGGTCAATAGCGGGAGGATTGTGGAGACTCAGTACTTC.

About this clonotype itself: This sequence may be a read error, since a much larger clone differs from it by one base. The V gene is TRBV6-6, the J gene TRBJ2-1, with no clear D. V lost 1 base, J lost 8 bases, and 3 bases lay in between. The CDR3 totals 11 residues. Per germline, CDR1 MNHNY and CDR2 SVGAGI (reference sequence). CDR3 sequence (DNA): TGTGCCAGCAGTTACTTCCATGAGCAGTTCTTC. Its protein product is CASSYFHEQFF.

This clonotype appeared a single time. The final CDR3 position lacks the conserved phenylalanine or tryptophan, pointing to a likely read error. The V gene is TRBV20-1, the J gene TRBJ2-6, with D unclear. The CDR3 has 14 residues. Germline V lookup: CDR1 DFQATT, CDR2 SNEGSKA (reference sequence). Trimming removed 7 bases from V and 2 bases from J, with 12 bases in between. The CDR3 here is CSVRASAGANVLTI. In nucleotides, the CDR3 is TGCAGTGTTAGGGCCAGCGCTGGGGCCAACGTCCTGACTATC.

Concerning this clonotype: A much larger clone lies a single base off, so this may be a read error. This rearrangement joins TRBV5-5 to TRBJ2-2; 8 positions match TRBD1. Germline loops: CDR1 SGHKS, CDR2 YYEKEE (reference sequence). This CDR3 contains 16 residues. In DNA, the CDR3 is TGTGGCAGCAGGGAACGAGGGACAGGAGACACCGGGGAGCTGTTTTTT. It yields the protein CGSRERGTGDTGELFF.

Turning to this clonotype: The junction does not match germline at one end; this may be a read error. The J gene is TRBJ2-3, the V gene TRBV11-1; D is ambiguous. The CDR3 is 14 amino acids. Germline CDR1 reads SGHAT; CDR2 reads FQDESV (reference sequence). The CDR3 is CVSSIATGPDTQYF. CDR3 DNA: TGTGTCAGCAGCATAGCTACTGGGCCTGATACGCAGTATTTT.

At least ten counts were recorded for this clonotype. The chain is built from TRBV29-1 and TRBJ2-2, with D unclear. V was clipped by 4 bases and J by 3 bases, with 15 bases between them. The CDR3 has 15 residues. CDR1 and CDR2 from the germline V gene are SQVTM and ANQGSEA. The CDR3 DNA reads as TGCAGCGTTGGCACTGGACCCTTCGACACCGGGGAGCTGTTTTTT. This encodes CSVGTGPFDTGELFF.

This CDR3 is CSACGSQPPQHF. The CDR3 DNA reads as TGCAGTGCTTGTGGGAGTCAACCGCCCCAGCATTTT. V and J are TRBV20-1 and TRBJ1-5; D not certain. Germline V gene lookup returns CDR1 DFQATT and CDR2 SNEGSKA (reference sequence). The CDR3 extends over 12 amino acids. The ends were cut back, 5 bases at V and 9 bases at J, with 14 bases in the middle.

CDR3 bases: TGTGCCAGCAAGGGTGAAACTAGCAATCAGCCCCAGCATTTT. Its translation: CASKGETSNQPQHF. The chain combines TRBV6-6 with TRBJ1-5; D uncertain. The CDR3 is 14 amino acids. The V end lost 7 bases, the J end lost 0 bases, and 10 bases lay between the germline ends. Per the germline V gene, CDR1 is MNHNY and CDR2 is SVGAGI (reference sequence).